This T cell receptor (beta chain) originates from a study of T cells expressing NK-cell markers. About the study: Seven of the eight sequenced donors were classified as HCMV-seropositive, and one was classified as seronegative.

This CDR3 region has 14 residues. CDR1 and CDR2 (germline): SGHVS, FQNEAQ. 5'RACE template switching with UMIs generated TCR beta cDNA. TCRdb reprocessed the 5' RACE reads, with one entry per CDR3 protein and no DNA. The table lists approximately 440,000 distinct CDR3 sequences. The study, taken as a whole, reports: Dominant NKG2C+ clonotypes made up about 1.0-7.5% of CD8+ T cells in more than 5 donors. There were a few donors in whom these clonotypes also led the CD3+CD56-NKG2C+ fraction.

A word on this clonotype: The antigen remains unidentified.

This chain uses TRBV7-8 with TRBJ1-5. Material: blood T cells: a sorted CD56 or NKG2C T cell subset, CD4+ or CD8+ T cells, or bulk PBMC T cells (not recorded which). The clonotype originates from a woman in her forties or fifties in good health. The CDR3 here is CASSPQRGNQPQHF.